This T cell receptor beta chain was obtained from a study of breast tumors, draining lymph nodes, adjacent tissues. The study, taken as a whole, reports: Data only fit, rather than demonstrated, lymph node origin of most tumor T cells. Tumor and nontumor repertoires were significantly more similar in luminal-like than in basal-like breast cancer. Compared with lymph nodes, tumors were less diverse; compared with nontumor tissue, more. Findings are consistent with lymph node origin and intratumoral expansion of most tumor T cells.

The germline CDR1 and CDR2 sequences are SGHNT and YYREEE (reference sequence). CDR3 length equals 15 residues. Samples came from axillary lymph nodes draining the breast cancer. One entry per CDR3 protein, called by TCRdb with MiXCR from the multiplex PCR reads. The sample carries about 200,000 distinct CDR3 sequences, around 33% recorded once. In the case of this clonotype: Its matching antigen is unknown. The germline gene is not matched at one end of the junction; a read error may be the cause.

This rearrangement joins TRBV5-4 to TRBJ2-5; 8 bases fit TRBD1. TRBJ2-1 explains the end of the DNA better; the J call may be wrong. The clonotype comes from a female donor with breast cancer. Some clones in this sample may be carry-over from other donors' samples. Sequencing was performed on axillary lymph node tissue. The CDR3 sequence: CASSSGQAARNEQFF. The CDR3 DNA reads as TGCGCCAGCAGCTCGGGACAGGCGGCGCGAAATGAGCAGTTCTTC.